This record covers a single T cell receptor beta chain. These data belong to a study of blood T cell repertoires in COVID-19. Study context: Material from acute and convalescent COVID-19 was sourced from the United States, Italy and Spain. PBMCs, B-cell-depleted T cells, or T cells provided the cDNA or gDNA that made up the material.

In the original workflow: From reference gene primer amplification, estimates of nucleated cell counts were derived. Sequencing was performed with immunoSEQ multiplex PCR; in TCRdb, only in-frame clones are kept and a portion is missing. The V and J calls and the clone size are those of that table, but D and trimming were determined from the DNA. The top ten hold about 3.7% of the sample, which has about 90,000 clones, approximately 91% seen once. Specimen: peripheral blood. This TCR was sampled from a woman in her 70s with acute or convalescent COVID-19.

CDR3 sequence (DNA): TGTGCCATCAGTGGTTATACGGGACAGACCATTGAGCAGTACTTC. Residues: CAISGYTGQTIEQYF. The genes are TRBV10-3 and TRBJ2-7, with 7 nucleotides matching TRBD1. The germline V gene has CDR1 ENHRY and CDR2 SYGVKD. This CDR3 comprises 15 residues. V lost 4 bases, J lost 7 bases, and 13 bases stayed unmatched.